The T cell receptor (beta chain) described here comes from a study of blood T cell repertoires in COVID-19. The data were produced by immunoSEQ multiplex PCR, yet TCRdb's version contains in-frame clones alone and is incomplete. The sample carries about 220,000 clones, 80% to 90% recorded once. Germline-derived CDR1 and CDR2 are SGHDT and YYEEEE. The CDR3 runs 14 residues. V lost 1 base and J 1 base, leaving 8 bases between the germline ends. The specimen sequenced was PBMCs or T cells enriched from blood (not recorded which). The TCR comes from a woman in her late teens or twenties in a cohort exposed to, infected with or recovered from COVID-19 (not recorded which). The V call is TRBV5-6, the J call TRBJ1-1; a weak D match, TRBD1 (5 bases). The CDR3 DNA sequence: TGTGCCAGCAGCTTGAGCAGGGCGAACACTGAAGCTTTCTTT. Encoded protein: CASSLSRANTEAFF.